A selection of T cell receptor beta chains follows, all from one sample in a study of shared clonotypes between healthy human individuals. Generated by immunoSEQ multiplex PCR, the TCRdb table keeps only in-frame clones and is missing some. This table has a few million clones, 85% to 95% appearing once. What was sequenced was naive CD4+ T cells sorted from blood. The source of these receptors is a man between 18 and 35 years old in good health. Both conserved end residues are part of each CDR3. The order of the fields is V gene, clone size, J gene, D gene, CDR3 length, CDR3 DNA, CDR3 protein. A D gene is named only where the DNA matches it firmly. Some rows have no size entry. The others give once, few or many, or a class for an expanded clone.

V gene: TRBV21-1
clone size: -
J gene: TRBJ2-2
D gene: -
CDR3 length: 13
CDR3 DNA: TGTGCCAGCAGCTCCGGCCTCACCGGGGAGCTGTTTTTT
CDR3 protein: CASSSGLTGELFF

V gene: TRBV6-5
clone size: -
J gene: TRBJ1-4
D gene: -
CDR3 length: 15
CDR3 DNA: TGTGCCAGCAGTTACTCGAGGGGGACTAATGAAAAACTGTTTTTT
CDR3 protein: CASSYSRGTNEKLFF

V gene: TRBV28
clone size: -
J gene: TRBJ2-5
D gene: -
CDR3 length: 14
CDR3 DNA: TGTGCCAGCAGTTTCACCGGGATCCAAGAGACCCAGTACTTC
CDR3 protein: CASSFTGIQETQYF

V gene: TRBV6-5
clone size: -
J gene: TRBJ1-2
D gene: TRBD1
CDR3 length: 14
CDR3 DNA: TGTGCCAGCAGCCAGGGGACAGCTAACTATGGCTACACCTTC
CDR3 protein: CASSQGTANYGYTF

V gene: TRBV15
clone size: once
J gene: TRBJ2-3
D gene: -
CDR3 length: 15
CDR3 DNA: TGTGCCACCTCAAGGGCCCCTAGTTTCACAGATACGCAGTATTTT
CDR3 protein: CATSRAPSFTDTQYF

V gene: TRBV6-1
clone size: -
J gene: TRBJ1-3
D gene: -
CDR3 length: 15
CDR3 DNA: TGTGCCAGCAGCCCCGGAGTGAGTGCCGGAAACACCATATATTTT
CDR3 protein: CASSPGVSAGNTIYF

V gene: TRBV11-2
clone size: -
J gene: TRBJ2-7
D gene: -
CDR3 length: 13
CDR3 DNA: TGTGCCAGCAGCTTACTAGACAGTTACGAGCAGTACTTC
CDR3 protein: CASSLLDSYEQYF

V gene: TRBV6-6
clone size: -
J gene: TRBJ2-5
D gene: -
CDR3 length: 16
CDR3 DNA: TGTGCCAGCAGTTACTCGCTTCTCAGCCCCGGGGAGACCCAGTACTTC
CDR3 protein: CASSYSLLSPGETQYF

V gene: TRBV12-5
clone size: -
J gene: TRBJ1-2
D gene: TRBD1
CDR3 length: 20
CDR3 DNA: TGTGCTAGTGAAATCCGGGACAGGGGGCGCAAAGGTAGGAGGTACTATGGCTACACCTTC
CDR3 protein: CASEIRDRGRKGRRYYGYTF

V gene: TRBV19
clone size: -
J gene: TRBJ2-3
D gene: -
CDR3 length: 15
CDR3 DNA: TGTGCCAGTAGTATAGTTGGGGTAAGCACAGATACGCAGTATTTT
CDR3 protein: CASSIVGVSTDTQYF

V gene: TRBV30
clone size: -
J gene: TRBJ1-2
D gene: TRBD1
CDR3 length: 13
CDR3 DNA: TGTGCCTGGAGTACAGGGGGCCGGGAAGGCTACACCTTC
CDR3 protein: CAWSTGGREGYTF

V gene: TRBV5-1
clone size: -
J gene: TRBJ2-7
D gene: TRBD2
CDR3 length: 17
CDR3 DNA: TGCGCCAGCAGCTTGAGACCCTCGGGACTAGCATCCTACGAGCAGTACTTC
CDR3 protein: CASSLRPSGLASYEQYF

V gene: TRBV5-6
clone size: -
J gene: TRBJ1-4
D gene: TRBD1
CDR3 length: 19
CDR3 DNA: TGTGCCAGCAGCTCCCTCTGGGACAGGGGAGAAGCGACTAATGAAAAACTGTTTTTT
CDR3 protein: CASSSLWDRGEATNEKLFF

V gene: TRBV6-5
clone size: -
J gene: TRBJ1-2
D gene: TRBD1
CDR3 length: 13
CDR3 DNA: TGTGCCAGCCAACAGGGGGAGGGGTATGGCTACACCTTC
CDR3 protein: CASQQGEGYGYTF

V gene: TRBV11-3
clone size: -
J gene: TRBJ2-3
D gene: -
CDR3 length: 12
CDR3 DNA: TGTGCCAGCAGCCCCTCCACGGATACGCAGTATTTT
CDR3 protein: CASSPSTDTQYF

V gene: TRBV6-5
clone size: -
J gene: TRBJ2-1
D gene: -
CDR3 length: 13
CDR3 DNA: TGTGCCAGCAGCCGGGGGACCCACAATGAGCAGTTCTTC
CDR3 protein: CASSRGTHNEQFF

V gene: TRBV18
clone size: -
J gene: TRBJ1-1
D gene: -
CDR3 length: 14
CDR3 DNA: TGTGCCAGCTCACCGGGGATCGGTTACACTGAAGCTTTCTTT
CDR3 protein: CASSPGIGYTEAFF

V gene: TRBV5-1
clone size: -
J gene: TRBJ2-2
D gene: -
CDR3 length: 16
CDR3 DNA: TGCGCCAGCAGCTTGGGGGCGCAGCCGGGCACCGGGGAGCTGTTTTTT
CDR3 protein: CASSLGAQPGTGELFF

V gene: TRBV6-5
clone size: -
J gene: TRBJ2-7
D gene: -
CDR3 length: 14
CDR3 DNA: TGTGCCAGCAGTTACTCAGAGGGAACCTACGAGCAGTACTTC
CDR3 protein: CASSYSEGTYEQYF

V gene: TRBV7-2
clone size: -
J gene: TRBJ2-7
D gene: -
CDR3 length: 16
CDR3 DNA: TGTGCCAGCAGCTATGCAATGGGGCGGACCTCCTACGAGCAGTACTTC
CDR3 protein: CASSYAMGRTSYEQYF

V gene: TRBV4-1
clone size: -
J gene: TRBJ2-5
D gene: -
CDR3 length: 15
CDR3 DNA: TGCGCCAGCAGCCTATTAACGGCAGGGAGAGAGACCCAGTACTTC
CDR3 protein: CASSLLTAGRETQYF

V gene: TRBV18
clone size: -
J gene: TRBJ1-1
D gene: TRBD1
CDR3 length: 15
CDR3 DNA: TGTGCCAGCTCACCTAGACAGGGCGGGGACACTGAAGCTTTCTTT
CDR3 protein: CASSPRQGGDTEAFF

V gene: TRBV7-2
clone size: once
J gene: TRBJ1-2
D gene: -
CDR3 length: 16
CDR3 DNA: TGTGCCAGCAGCCCGGACATTACAGTTCACAACTATGGCTACACCTTC
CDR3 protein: CASSPDITVHNYGYTF

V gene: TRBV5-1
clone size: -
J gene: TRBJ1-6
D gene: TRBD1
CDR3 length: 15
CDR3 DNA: TGCGCCAGCAGCATCCGACAGGGGGCAAATTCACCCCTCCACTTT
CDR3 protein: CASSIRQGANSPLHF

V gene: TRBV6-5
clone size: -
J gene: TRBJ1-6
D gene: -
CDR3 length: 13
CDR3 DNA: TGTGCCAGCAGTTCTCTTGTCGATTCACCCCTCCACTTT
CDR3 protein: CASSSLVDSPLHF

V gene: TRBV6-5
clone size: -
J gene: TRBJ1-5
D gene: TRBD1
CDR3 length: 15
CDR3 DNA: TGTGCCAGCAGACGGACAGGGGGCGTCAATCAGCCCCAGCATTTT
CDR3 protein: CASRRTGGVNQPQHF

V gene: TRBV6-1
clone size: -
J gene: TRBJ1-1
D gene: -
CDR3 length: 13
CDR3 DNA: TGTGCCAGCAGAGACACCGTGAACACTGAAGCTTTCTTT
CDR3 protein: CASRDTVNTEAFF

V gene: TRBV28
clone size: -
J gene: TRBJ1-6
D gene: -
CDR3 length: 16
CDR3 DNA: TGTGCCAGCAGTTCGCCCTCAGGGGCCTATAATTCACCCCTCCACTTT
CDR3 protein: CASSSPSGAYNSPLHF